This T cell receptor beta chain was retrieved from a study of cytomegalovirus exposure and HLA in healthy donors. About the study: An early data release held about 85 million unique TCRs from HLA-typed donors. Findings of the study overall: One variant, a missense change in DCLRE1C, was linked in a later analysis to TCR beta V- and J-gene trimming.

Of note for this clone: No antigen is known for it.

PCR employed 60 Vbeta and 13 Jbeta primers. The protocol was immunoSEQ multiplex PCR, while the TCRdb copy is restricted to in-frame clones and leaves out a portion. The sample holds 85,000 to 130,000 clones; nearly 80% are singletons and the top ten take 5.8%. Per the germline V gene, CDR1 is SGHTA and CDR2 is FQGTGA. The V gene lost 5 bases and the J gene lost 1 base, with 17 bases spanning the gap. The CDR3 is made up of 16 amino acids. The rearrangement joins TRBV7-3 to TRBJ1-1; TRBD1 is a possible D gene (6 bases). This clonotype originated in a man in his fifties or sixties in good health and CMV-seropositive. The sample consisted of PBMCs. CDR3 loop: CASSPQGFIGNTEAFF. The CDR3 nucleotides are TGTGCCAGCAGCCCACAGGGATTTATTGGGAACACTGAAGCTTTCTTT.